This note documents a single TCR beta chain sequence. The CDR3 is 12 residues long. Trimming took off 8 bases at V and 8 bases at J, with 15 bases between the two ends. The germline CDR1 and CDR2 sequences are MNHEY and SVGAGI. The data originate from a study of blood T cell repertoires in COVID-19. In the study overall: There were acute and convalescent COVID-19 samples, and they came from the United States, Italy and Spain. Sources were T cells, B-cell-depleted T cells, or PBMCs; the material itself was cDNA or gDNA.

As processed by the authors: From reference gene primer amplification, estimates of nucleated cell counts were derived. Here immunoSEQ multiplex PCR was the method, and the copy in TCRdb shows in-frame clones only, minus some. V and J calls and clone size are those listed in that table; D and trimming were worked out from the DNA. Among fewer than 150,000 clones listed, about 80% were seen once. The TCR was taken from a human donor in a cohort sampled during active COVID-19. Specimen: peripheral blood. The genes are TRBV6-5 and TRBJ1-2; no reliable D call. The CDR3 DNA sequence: TGTGCCAGCGGGGAGGTAGGACGAGGCTACACCTTC. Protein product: CASGEVGRGYTF.